This TCR beta chain was sequenced in a study of cytomegalovirus exposure and HLA in healthy donors. In the PCR, 60 Vbeta and 13 Jbeta primers were used. The method was immunoSEQ multiplex PCR; TCRdb's version includes in-frame clones alone and lacks a portion of them. Recorded for this sample: some 140,000 clones. General study points: No immune exposure information besides CMV serostatus was available.

A remark on this clone: Its antigen remains unidentified.

The receptor's source is a middle-aged woman in good health and CMV-seronegative. Sequences were obtained from PBMCs.

The CDR3 DNA follows: TGTGCCAGCACGTTGGGGGGTTTTAGGGGCAATCAGCCCCAGCATTTT. Its translation: CASTLGGFRGNQPQHF. This rearrangement joins TRBV2 to TRBJ1-5; possibly TRBD1 for D (5 bases). Germline V CDR1 and CDR2: SNHLY, FYNNEI. The germline V and J ends were trimmed by 7 bases and 2 bases, with 18 bases remaining between them. This CDR3 spans 16 amino acids.